Described below is a single T cell receptor (beta chain) sequence and its context. Its antigen remains unidentified. The protocol was immunoSEQ multiplex PCR, while the TCRdb copy is restricted to in-frame clones and leaves out a portion. Among around 120,000 clones listed, about 92% were seen once. This sample was included in a study of T cell responses to AZD1222 COVID-19 vaccine. General observations from the study: Sampled repertoires all dated from after the peak T cell response.

This CDR3 is built from 12 residues. The germline gives CDR1 KGHDR, CDR2 SFDVKD. V was pared by 3 bases and J by 4 bases, with 4 bases between. Sequenced here: peripheral blood, sampled on day 0 of AZD1222 vaccination. V usage is TRBV24-1 and J usage is TRBJ2-3; D not resolved. This sequence originates from an adult in good health. Here the CDR3 reads CATSDPADTQYF. The CDR3 DNA follows: TGTGCCACCAGTGATCCGGCAGATACGCAGTATTTT.